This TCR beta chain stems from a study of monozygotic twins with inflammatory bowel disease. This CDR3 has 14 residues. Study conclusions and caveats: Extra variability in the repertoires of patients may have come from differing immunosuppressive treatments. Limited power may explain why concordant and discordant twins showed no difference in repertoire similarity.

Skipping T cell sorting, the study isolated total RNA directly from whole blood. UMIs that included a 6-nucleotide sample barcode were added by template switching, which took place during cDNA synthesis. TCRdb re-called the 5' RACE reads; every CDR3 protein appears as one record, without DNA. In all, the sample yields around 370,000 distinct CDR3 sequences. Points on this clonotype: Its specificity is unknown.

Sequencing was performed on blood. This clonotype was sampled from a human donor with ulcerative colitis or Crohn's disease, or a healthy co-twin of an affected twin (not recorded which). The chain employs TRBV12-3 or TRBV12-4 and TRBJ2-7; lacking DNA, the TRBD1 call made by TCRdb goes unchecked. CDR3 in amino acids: CASRTWQGTGEQYF.